This record concerns one T cell receptor beta chain sequence. Antigen specificity is unknown. The CDR3 goes on 3 residues after the read ends, and that part is filled in from the germline J gene. The data stem from a study of T cells in women clearing cervical HPV infection. Study conclusions and caveats: CIN3+ cases had significantly higher TCR richness than controls; evenness did not differ.

With 7 bases removed from V and 1 base from J, the gap between germline ends came to 10 bases. Germline V gives CDR1 SQVTM, CDR2 ANQGSEA. This CDR3 has 12 amino acids. All participants had a single incident cervical HPV16 infection, and prevalent HPV16 infections were excluded. TCR beta CDR3 amplified by multiplex PCR from roughly 1,100 ng genomic DNA. Here immunoSEQ multiplex PCR was the method, and the copy in TCRdb shows in-frame clones only, minus some. The sample table includes over 10,000 clones. The sequenced material came from blood buffy coat. This clonotype was obtained from a woman aged 18-70 years with a cervical HPV16 infection that either progressed to CIN3+ or cleared (not recorded which). The V gene is TRBV29-1, the J gene TRBJ1-1; D ambiguous. CDR3 residues: CSGGEPNTEAFF. The sequenced CDR3 bases are TGCAGCGGCGGAGAGCCGAACACTGAA.